The clone carrying this T cell receptor beta chain was counted only a few times. Its antigen is not identified. This entry is derived from a study of post-analysis software for immune sequencing data. The CDR3 runs 16 residues. The germline CDR1 and CDR2 sequences are SGHRS and YFSETQ. V lost 5 bases and J lost 9, with 26 bases in between. General study points: Patients used several TRBV segments, including TRBV5-6, TRBV5-1 and TRBV20-1, more often than controls.

Prepared libraries of TCR beta cDNA carried unique molecular identifiers. TCRdb passed the PCR reads through MiXCR, listing each CDR3 protein once. The table records 350,000 to 500,000 distinct CDR3 sequences, about 39% of them present only once. The chain has TRBV5-1 and TRBJ1-1, with D maybe TRBD1 (5 bases). The receptor was isolated from a girl aged 2 to 10 with multiple sclerosis. The sample taken for sequencing was blood. CDR3 DNA sequence: TGCGCCAGCAGATCACCTTTAACAAGCAGGGTCGCGAAAGCTTTCTTT. It is translated as CASRSPLTSRVAKAFF. Full variable domain (rest looked up from reference TRBV5-1 and TRBJ1-1): KAGVTQTPRYLIKTRGQQVTLSCSPISGHRSVSWYQQTPGQGLQFLFEYFSETQRNKGNFPGRFSGRQFSNSRSEMNVSTLELGDSALYLCASRSPLTSRVAKAFFGQGTRLTVV.